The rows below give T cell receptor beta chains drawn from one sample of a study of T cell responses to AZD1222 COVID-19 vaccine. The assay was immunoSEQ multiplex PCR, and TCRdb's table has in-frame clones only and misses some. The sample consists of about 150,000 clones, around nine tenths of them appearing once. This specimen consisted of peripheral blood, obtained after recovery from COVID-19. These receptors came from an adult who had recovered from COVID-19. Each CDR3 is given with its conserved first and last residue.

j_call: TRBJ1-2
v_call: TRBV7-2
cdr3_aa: CASSLQGYGYTF

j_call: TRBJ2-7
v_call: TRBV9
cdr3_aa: CASSVGTGGSEQYF

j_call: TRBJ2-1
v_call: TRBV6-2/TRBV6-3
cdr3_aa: CASSLETSGIIYNEQFF

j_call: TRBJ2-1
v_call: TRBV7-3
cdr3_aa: CASSPYAASGNNEQFF

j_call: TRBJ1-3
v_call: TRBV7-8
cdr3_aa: CASTKGPRAISGNTIYF

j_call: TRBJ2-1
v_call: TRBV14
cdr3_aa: CASSEDNSQQFF

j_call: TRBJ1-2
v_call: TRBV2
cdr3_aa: CASSEAPGGHNYGYTF

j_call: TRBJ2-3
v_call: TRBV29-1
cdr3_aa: CSVRGLAGGHADTQYF

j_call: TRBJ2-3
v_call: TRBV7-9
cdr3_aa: CASSFRDSRDTQYF

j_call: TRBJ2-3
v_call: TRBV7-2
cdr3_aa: CASSLVAGVTDTQYF

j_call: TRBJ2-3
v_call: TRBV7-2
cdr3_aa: CASSLEADLTQYF

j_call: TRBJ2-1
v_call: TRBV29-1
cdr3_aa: CSVSAGSLRNEQFF

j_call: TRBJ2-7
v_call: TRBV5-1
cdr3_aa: CASSLSWGSYEQYF

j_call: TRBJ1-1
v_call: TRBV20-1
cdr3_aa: CSARANSEAFF

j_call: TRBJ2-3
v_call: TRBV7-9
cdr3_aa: CASCDWDSGDTQYF

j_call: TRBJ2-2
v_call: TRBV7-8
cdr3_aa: CASSLDRGVILSGELFF

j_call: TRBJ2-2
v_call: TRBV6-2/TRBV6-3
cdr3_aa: CASSHKGQGANTGELFF

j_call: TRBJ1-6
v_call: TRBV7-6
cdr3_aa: CASTRDRGNSPLHF

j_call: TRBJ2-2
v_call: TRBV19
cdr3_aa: CASSRISGSTGELFF

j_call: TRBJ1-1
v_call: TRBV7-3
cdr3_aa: CASSLMAGEEAFF

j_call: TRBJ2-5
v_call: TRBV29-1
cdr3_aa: CSVEGQGGTQYF

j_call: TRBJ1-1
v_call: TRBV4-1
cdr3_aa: CASRRPEGFAEAFF

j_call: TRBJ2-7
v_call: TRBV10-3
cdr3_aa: CAISEADSGSVYEQYF

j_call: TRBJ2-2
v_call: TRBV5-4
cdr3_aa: CASKGGANTGELFF

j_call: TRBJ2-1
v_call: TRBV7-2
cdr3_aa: CASSSLTSKNEQFF

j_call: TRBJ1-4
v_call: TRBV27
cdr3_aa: CASIKGLEKLFF

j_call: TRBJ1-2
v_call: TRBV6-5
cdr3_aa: CASSLDVTYGYTF

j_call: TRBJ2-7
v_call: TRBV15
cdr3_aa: CATSRSVRLDEQYF

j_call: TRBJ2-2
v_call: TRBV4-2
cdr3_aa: CASSQDGLAGDTGELFF

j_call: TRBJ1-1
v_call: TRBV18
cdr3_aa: CASSPRDRGQMSNTEAFF

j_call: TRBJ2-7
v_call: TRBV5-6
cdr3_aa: CASSLRGWYGSYEQYF

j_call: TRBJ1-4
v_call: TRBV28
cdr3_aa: CASSLVVGGLGEKLFF

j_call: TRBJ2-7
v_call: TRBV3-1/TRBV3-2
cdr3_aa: CASSHGQPSSYEQYF

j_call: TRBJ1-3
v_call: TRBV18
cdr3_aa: CASSSETTGPGNTIYF

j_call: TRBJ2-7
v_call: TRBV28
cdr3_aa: CASSTDLSWTGSSYEQYF

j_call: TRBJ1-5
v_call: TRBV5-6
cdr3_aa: CASSFGGRGNQPQHF

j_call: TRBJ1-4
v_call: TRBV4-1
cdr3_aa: CASSPNRVGGEKLFF

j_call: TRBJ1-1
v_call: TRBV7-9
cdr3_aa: CASSNRGQGDTEAFF

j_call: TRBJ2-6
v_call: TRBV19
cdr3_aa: CASAGLADWANVLTF

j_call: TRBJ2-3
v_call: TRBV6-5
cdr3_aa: CASSTRSLTDTQYF